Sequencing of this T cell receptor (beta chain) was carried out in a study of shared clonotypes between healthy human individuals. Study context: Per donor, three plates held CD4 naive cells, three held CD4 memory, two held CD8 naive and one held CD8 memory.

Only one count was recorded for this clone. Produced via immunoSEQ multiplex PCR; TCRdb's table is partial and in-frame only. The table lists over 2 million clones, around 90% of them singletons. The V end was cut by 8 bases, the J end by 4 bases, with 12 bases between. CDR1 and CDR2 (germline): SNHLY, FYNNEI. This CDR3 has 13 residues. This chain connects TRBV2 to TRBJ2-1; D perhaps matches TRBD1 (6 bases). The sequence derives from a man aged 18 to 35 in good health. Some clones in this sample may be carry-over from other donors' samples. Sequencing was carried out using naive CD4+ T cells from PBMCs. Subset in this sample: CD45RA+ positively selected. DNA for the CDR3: TGTGCCAGCTCAGAGACAGGTTACAATGAGCAGTTCTTC. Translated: CASSETGYNEQFF.